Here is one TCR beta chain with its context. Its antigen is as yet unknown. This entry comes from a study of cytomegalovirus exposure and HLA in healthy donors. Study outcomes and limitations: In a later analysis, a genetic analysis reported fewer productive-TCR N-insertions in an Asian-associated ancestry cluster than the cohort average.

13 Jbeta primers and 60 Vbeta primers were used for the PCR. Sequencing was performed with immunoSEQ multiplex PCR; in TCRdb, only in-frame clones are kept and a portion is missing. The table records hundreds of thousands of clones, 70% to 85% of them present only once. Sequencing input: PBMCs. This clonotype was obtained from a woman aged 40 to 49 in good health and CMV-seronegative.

CDR3 DNA sequence: TGTGCCAGCAGTTACTTCACAGCACAAGAGACCCAGTACTTC. As protein: CASSYFTAQETQYF. The rearrangement links TRBV6-5 to TRBJ2-5; D unclear. With 1 base removed from V and 2 bases from J, the gap between germline ends came to 8 bases. Germline V lookup: CDR1 MNHEY, CDR2 SVGAGI. The CDR3 runs to 14 residues.